This entry lists 9 T cell receptor beta chains sequenced from one sample in a study of OX40 agonist ivuxolimab in advanced cancers. TCRdb's table, derived via immunoSEQ multiplex PCR, lists solely in-frame clones and lacks some. The sample holds some 17,000 clones, roughly 89% seen once. The material sequenced was CD4+ or CD8+ T cells sorted from blood, taken in a trial of the OX40 agonist ivuxolimab. The receptors shown here come from an adult with an advanced solid tumor such as melanoma, head and neck, liver or kidney cancer.

V usage is TRBV9 and J usage is TRBJ2-1; the match to TRBD1 covers 11 bases. This CDR3 region has 15 residues. V lost 2 bases, J lost 9 bases, and 7 bases stayed unmatched. Per the germline V gene, CDR1 is SGDLS and CDR2 is YYNGEE. The CDR3 DNA reads as TGTGCCAGCAGCGTTGGACAGGGGGCCAATGTTGAGCAGTTCTTC. Translated, it gives CASSVGQGANVEQFF.

The chain joins TRBV27 to TRBJ2-3; D call uncertain. Germline V gene data show CDR1 as MNHEY and CDR2 as SMNVEV (reference sequence). The CDR3 sequence is 15 residues long. V lost 1 base to trimming and J lost 1 base, with 9 bases between them. CDR3 residues: CASSLFGSGTDTQYF. Written as DNA, the CDR3 is TGTGCCAGCAGTTTATTTGGCTCGGGCACAGATACGCAGTATTTT.

This clone came up a few times. V is TRBV7-7 and J is TRBJ2-2; 10 bases are a match to TRBD2. Germline V gene lookup returns CDR1 SSHAT and CDR2 FNYEAQ (reference sequence). V shed 5 bases, J shed 7 bases, and the junction held 16 bases outside the gene matches. This CDR3 comprises 18 residues. The CDR3 protein is CASSLQLASGSHVGELFF. The CDR3 nucleotides read TGTGCCAGCAGCCTTCAGCTGGCTAGCGGGAGCCATGTCGGGGAGCTGTTTTTT.

This rearrangement joins TRBV7-3 to TRBJ1-1; D remains unclear. This CDR3 region has 15 residues. CDR1 is SGHTA, CDR2 FQGTGA, per germline. The V end lost 3 bases, the J end lost 1 base, and 12 bases lay between the germline ends. The CDR3 coding sequence is TGTGCCAGCAGCTTCACCAAAGAAGGGAACACTGAAGCTTTCTTT. The encoded protein is CASSFTKEGNTEAFF.

The chain employs TRBV5-1 and TRBJ2-7, with D perhaps assigned TRBD1 or TRBD2 (5 bases each). Germline values: CDR1 SGHRS, CDR2 YFSETQ. CDR3 length: 15 amino acids. V was shortened by 4 bases and J by 1 base, with 15 bases between the two germline ends. CDR3 protein: CASSTGQSGSYEQYF. For the CDR3, the DNA is TGCGCCAGCAGCACGGGGCAGTCTGGATCCTACGAGCAGTACTTC.

The chain is built from TRBV7-2 and TRBJ2-1; no clear D. V was trimmed by 4 bases and J by 6 bases, leaving 13 bases between them. Germline V gene sequence: CDR1 SGHTA, CDR2 FQGNSA. The CDR3 covers 14 residues. CDR3 nucleotides: TGTGCCAGCAGCTGGGAAGTGGGTAGCAATGAGCAGTTCTTC. Protein product: CASSWEVGSNEQFF.

This clone came up once. This sequence joins TRBV6-6 and TRBJ1-2, with D perhaps TRBD1 (5 bases). The CDR3 length is 14 residues. CDR1 is MNHNY, CDR2 SVGAGI, per germline (reference sequence). V dropped 0 bases and J dropped 7 bases, with 12 bases sitting between them. This chain's CDR3 is CASSYSSGGPGYTF. In nucleotides, the CDR3 is TGTGCCAGCAGTTACTCGTCGGGGGGTCCTGGCTACACCTTC.

The chain combines TRBV4-3 with TRBJ1-4; 10 positions match TRBD1. The CDR3 is 15 amino acids. Germline lookup yields CDR1 LGHNA and CDR2 YSLEER. J gave up 7 bases and V 1 base, and 3 bases lay outside the gene matches. CDR3 in amino acids: CASSQARDRGEKLFF. CDR3 DNA sequence: TGCGCCAGCAGCCAAGCCCGGGACAGGGGTGAAAAACTGTTTTTT.

The rearrangement links TRBV7-7 to TRBJ2-1; D possibly corresponds to TRBD2 (6 bases). Germline values: CDR1 SSHAT, CDR2 FNYEAQ (reference sequence). This CDR3 has 15 residues. The V end was cut by 1 base, the J end by 3 bases, with 10 bases between. CDR3 coding DNA: TGTGCCAGCAGCTTAGGGAGGGGACTCTACAATGAGCAGTTCTTC. Translation gives CASSLGRGLYNEQFF.